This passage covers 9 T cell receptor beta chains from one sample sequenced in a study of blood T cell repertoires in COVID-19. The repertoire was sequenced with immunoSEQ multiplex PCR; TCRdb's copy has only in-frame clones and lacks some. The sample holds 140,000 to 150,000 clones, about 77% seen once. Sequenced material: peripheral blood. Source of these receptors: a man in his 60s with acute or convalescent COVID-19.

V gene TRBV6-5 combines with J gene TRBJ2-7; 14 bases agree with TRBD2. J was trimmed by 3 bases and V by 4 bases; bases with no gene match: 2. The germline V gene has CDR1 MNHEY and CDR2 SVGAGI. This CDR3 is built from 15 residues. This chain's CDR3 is CASSSGTSGGYEQYF. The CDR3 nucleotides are TGTGCCAGCAGTTCGGGGACTAGCGGGGGCTACGAGCAGTACTTC.

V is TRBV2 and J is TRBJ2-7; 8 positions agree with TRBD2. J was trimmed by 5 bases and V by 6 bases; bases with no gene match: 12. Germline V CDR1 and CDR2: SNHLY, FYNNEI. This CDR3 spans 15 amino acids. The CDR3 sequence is CASRDLSGGINEQYF. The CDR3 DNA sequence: TGTGCCAGCAGAGATTTATCGGGGGGGATCAACGAGCAGTACTTC.

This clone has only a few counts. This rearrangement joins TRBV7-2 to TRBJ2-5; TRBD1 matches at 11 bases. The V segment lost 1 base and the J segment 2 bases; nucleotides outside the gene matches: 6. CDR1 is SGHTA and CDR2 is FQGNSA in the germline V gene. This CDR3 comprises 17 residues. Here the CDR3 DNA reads TGTGCCAGCAGCTTAGTAGGACAGGGGGCTCTACAAGAGACCCAGTACTTC. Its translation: CASSLVGQGALQETQYF.

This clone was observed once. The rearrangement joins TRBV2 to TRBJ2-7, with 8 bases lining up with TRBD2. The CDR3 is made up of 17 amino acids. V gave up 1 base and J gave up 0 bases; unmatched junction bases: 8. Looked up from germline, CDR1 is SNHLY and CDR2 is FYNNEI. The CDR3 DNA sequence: TGTGCCAGCAGTGAAGGACGGTCGCGGGAGGTCTCCTACGAGCAGTACTTC. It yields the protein CASSEGRSREVSYEQYF.

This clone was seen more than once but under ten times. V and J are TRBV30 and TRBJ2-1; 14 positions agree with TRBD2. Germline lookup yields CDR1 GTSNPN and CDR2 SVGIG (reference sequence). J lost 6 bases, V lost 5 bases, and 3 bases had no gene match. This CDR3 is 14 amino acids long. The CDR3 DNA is TGTGCCTGGCAGACTAGCGGGAGGGGCAATGAGCAGTTCTTC. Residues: CAWQTSGRGNEQFF.

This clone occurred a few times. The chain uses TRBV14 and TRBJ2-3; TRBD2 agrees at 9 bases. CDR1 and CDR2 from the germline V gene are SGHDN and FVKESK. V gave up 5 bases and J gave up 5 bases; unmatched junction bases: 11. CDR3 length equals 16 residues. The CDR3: CASSFGVAGAGDTQYF. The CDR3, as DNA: TGTGCCAGCAGCTTCGGGGTAGCGGGAGCTGGAGATACGCAGTATTTT.

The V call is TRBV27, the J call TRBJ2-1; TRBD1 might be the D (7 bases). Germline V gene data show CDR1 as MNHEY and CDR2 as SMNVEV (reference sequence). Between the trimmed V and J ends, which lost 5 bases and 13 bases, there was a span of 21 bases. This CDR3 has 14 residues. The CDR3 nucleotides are TGTGCCAGCAGTCCCCCCGGAGGGGGCATCCCACAGTTCTTC. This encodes CASSPPGGGIPQFF.

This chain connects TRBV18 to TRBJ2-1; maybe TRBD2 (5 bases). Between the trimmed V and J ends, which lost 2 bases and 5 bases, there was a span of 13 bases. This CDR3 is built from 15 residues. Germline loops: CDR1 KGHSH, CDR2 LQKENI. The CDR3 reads CASSPVRTLNNEQFF. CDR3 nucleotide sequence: TGTGCCAGCTCACCAGTCAGGACTTTGAACAATGAGCAGTTCTTC.

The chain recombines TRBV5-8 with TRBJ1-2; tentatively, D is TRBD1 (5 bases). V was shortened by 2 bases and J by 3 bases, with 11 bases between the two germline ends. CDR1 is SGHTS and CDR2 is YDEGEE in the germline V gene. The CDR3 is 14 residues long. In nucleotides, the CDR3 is TGTGCCAGCAGCTTAGCCAGGGTCGACTATGGCTACACCTTC. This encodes CASSLARVDYGYTF. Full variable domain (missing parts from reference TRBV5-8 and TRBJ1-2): EAGVTQSPTHLIKTRGQQATLRCSPISGHTSVYWYQQALGLGLQFLLWYDEGEERNRGNFPPRFSGRQFPNYSSELNVNALELEDSALYLCASSLARVDYGYTFGSGTRLTVV.